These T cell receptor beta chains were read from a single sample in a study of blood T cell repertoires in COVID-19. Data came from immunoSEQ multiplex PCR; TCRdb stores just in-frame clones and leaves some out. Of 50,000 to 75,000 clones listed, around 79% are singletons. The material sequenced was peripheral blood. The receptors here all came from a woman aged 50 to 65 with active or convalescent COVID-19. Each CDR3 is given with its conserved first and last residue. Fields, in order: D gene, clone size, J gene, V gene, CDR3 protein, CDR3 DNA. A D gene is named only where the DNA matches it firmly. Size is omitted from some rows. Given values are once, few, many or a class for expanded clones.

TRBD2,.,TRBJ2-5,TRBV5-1,CASRAGGPGETQYF,TGCGCCAGCAGAGCGGGAGGACCTGGGGAGACCCAGTACTTC
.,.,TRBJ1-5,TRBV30,CAWSVLGGNSNQPQHF,TGTGCCTGGAGTGTACTCGGGGGGAATAGCAATCAGCCCCAGCATTTT
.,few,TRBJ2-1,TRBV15,CATSPRAYNEQFF,TGTGCCACCAGTCCTAGAGCCTACAATGAGCAGTTCTTC
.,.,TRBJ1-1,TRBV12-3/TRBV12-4,CASSPLSAFF,TGTGCCAGCAGTCCTTTATCGGCTTTCTTT
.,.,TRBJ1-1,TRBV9,CASSVLQGNTEAFF,TGTGCCAGCAGCGTCTTACAGGGGAACACTGAAGCTTTCTTT
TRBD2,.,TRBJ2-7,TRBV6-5,CASSYSEASGFYEQYF,TGTGCCAGCAGTTACTCGGAAGCTAGCGGATTCTACGAGCAGTACTTC
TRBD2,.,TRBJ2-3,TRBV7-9,CASSSSGRTADTQYF,TGTGCCAGCAGCTCTAGCGGGAGGACCGCAGATACGCAGTATTTT
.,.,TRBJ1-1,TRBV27,CASRRGEGAEAFF,TGTGCCAGCAGGAGGGGCGAGGGGGCTGAAGCTTTCTTT
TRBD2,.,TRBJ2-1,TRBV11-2,CASSVTSGTYNEQFF,TGTGCCAGCAGCGTGACTAGCGGGACCTACAATGAGCAGTTCTTC
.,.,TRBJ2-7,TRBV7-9,CASSLARFPGSYEQYF,TGTGCCAGCAGCCTAGCCCGCTTTCCGGGGTCCTACGAGCAGTACTTC
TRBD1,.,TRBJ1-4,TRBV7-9,CASSFTLTGGGEKLFF,TGTGCCAGCAGCTTCACCCTTACAGGGGGCGGTGAAAAACTGTTTTTT
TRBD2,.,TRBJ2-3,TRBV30,CACFSGISTDTQYF,TGTGCCTGTTTTAGCGGGATTAGCACAGATACGCAGTATTTT
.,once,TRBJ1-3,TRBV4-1,CASKALGGNTIYF,TGCGCCAGCAAAGCGCTAGGCGGAAACACCATATATTTT
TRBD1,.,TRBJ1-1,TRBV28,CASSATGLNTEAFF,TGTGCCAGCAGTGCGACAGGGTTGAACACTGAAGCTTTCTTT